The entry that follows covers one TCR beta chain sequence. The antigen it recognizes is unknown. This sample is drawn from a study of CXCR3-negative and CXCR3-positive naive CD8 T cells (dated by TCRdb to about 2019). Study-level background: In total, about 130 million TRB reads were obtained, which works out to roughly 1.5 +/- 0.3 million reads per library. The diversity and physicochemical repertoire analyses included about a dozen donors pooled from two independent experiments. Naive subsets from about 5 donors and memory cells from 3 donors were included in the TRBV-TRBJ cluster analysis.

What the study reported, not specific to this receptor: CXCR3 expression partially decreased after cryopreservation, so most assays used freshly isolated PBMCs. Repertoire diversity was comparably high in both naive subsets but much lower in memory CD8+ T cells. Because surface CD5, which has been linked to self-reactivity in mice, was comparable between naive subsets, TCR interaction strength was also inferred from TRB CDR3 physicochemical properties. TRBV-TRBJ usage was similar between naive CXCR3-negative and CXCR3-positive cells from the same donor, while memory cells showed distinct patterns.

Each CD8+ T cell subset was flow-sorted in triplicate, with fewer than 350,000 cells per subset placed directly into RLT lysis buffer. Peripheral blood mononuclear cells were isolated from buffy coats using standard density gradient centrifugation. Total RNA was extracted from sorted cells using an RNeasy Mini Kit. The data were produced on a NextSeq 550. The Human TCR Profiling Kit (MiLaboratory) was used to prepare UMI-labeled 5' RACE TRB cDNA libraries. cDNA synthesis used the entire amount of extracted RNA, and PCR amplification then used the entire amount of cDNA produced. Libraries were prepared in parallel with an identical number of PCR cycles. For the original study's pipeline: With a minimum of two reads required per UMI, MIGEC and MiXCR pulled out about 49,000 +/- 11,000 unique UMI-labeled TRB cDNA molecules from each library. An average of approximately 40,000 +/- 10,000 functional in-frame TRB CDR3 nucleotide clonotypes without stop codons was found per library. After each sample was downsampled to 5000 UMI-labeled TRB molecules, VDJtools was used to calculate diversity metrics such as normalized Shannon-Wiener and Chao1. Clonotype-size-weighted physicochemical properties of the central five CDR3 residues (interaction energy, strength, volume and Kidera factor 4) were computed in VDJtools. TCRdb reprocessed the reads; each CDR3 protein sequence makes one entry, and DNA is unavailable. In this record, the V and J calls reflect TCRdb's handling and not the investigators' own analysis. The table for this sample records about 41,000 distinct CDR3 sequences. The ten top clones hold around 15% of the sample.

From a lookup of the germline V gene, CDR1 and CDR2 are SGHTA and FQGTGA. The CDR3 starts with the cysteine, ends with the phenylalanine, and has 17 residues. No coding sequence is recorded. The sample taken for sequencing was memory CD8+ T cells from blood. The cell subset or site label for this specimen denotes: conventional CD8+ memory T cells (TMEM), sorted as controls. The rearranged segments are TRBV7-3 and TRBJ2-1; TCRdb outputs TRBD2, but without DNA this stays unchecked. This TCR was recovered from a human donor in good health. Some clones in this sample may be carry-over from other donors' samples. This receptor carries the CDR3 CASSYPATSGGAGEQFF.